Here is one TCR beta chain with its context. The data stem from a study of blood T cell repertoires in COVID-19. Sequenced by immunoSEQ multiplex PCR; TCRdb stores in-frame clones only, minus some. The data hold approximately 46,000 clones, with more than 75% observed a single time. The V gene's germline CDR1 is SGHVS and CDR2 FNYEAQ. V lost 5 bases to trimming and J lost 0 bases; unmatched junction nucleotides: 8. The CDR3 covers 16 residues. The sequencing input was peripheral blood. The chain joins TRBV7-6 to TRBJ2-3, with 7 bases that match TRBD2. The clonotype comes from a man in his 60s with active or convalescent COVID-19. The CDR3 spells CASSPLSGVSTDTQYF. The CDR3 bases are TGTGCCAGCAGCCCCTTGAGCGGGGTTAGCACAGATACGCAGTATTTT. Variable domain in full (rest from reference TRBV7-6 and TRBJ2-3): GAGVSQSPRYKVTKRGQDVALRCDPISGHVSLYWYRQALGQGPEFLTYFNYEAQQDKSGLPNDRFSAERPEGSISTLTIQRTEQRDSAMYRCASSPLSGVSTDTQYFGPGTRLTVL.